Below, 15 T cell receptor beta chains from the same sample are listed, as sequenced in a study of T cell responses to AZD1222 COVID-19 vaccine. Sequencing was performed with immunoSEQ multiplex PCR; in TCRdb, only in-frame clones are kept and a portion is missing. The top ten hold approximately 7% of the sample, which has about 130,000 clones, 85% to 95% seen once. Material: peripheral blood, obtained 28 days after the second AZD1222 dose. The receptors stem from an adult who received the AZD1222 COVID-19 vaccine.

About this clone itself: An end of the junction does not agree with germline; a read error may underlie this. The chain employs TRBV7-7 and TRBJ2-3; D is unclear. Germline CDR1 reads SSHAT; CDR2 reads FNYEAQ (reference sequence). The CDR3 loop spans 13 amino acids. CDR3 DNA sequence: TGTGCTAGCAGCTTGAGTGGCACAGATACGCAGTATTTT. It yields the protein CASSLSGTDTQYF.

The chain carries TRBV27 and TRBJ1-1; D uncertain. The CDR3 is 12 residues long. V was cut by 8 bases and J by 1 base, with 8 bases left in between. Germline CDR1 reads MNHEY; CDR2 reads SMNVEV (reference sequence). The DNA of the CDR3 is TGTGCCAGCTGGTTGGGGAACACTGAAGCTTTCTTT. Its translation: CASWLGNTEAFF.

The chain combines TRBV28 with TRBJ1-1; no clear D. The V and J ends lost 4 bases and 4 bases respectively, with 10 bases between them. Germline CDR1 reads MDHEN; CDR2 reads SYDVKM. This CDR3 spans 13 amino acids. CDR3 protein: CASSWAGFTEAFF. In DNA, the CDR3 is TGTGCCAGCAGTTGGGCGGGTTTCACTGAAGCTTTCTTT. The variable domain in full, completed from reference TRBV28 and TRBJ1-1, reads DVKVTQSSRYLVKRTGEKVFLECVQDMDHENMFWYRQDPGLGLRLIYFSYDVKMKEKGDIPEGYSVSREKKERFSLILESASTNQTSMYLCASSWAGFTEAFFGQGTRLTVV.

This clone was seen once. The chain recombines TRBV10-3 with TRBJ1-2, with 7 bases that match TRBD1. The CDR3 has 15 residues. In germline, CDR1 is ENHRY, CDR2 SYGVKD. Unmatched junction bases numbered 5, after V lost 4 bases and J lost 0 bases. The CDR3 bases are TGTGCCATCAGTGGGACAGGACGAGCTAACTATGGCTACACCTTC. It specifies CAISGTGRANYGYTF.

This sequence joins TRBV5-1 and TRBJ2-5; a possible D gene is TRBD1 (7 bases). Looked up from germline, CDR1 is SGHRS and CDR2 is YFSETQ. The CDR3 runs to 14 residues. Trimming shortened V by 3 bases and J by 2 bases, and 11 bases separated the two germline ends. CDR3 region: CASSSGDRQETQYF. The CDR3 coding sequence is TGCGCCAGCAGCTCGGGGGACAGACAAGAGACCCAGTACTTC.

The chain links TRBV12-3 or TRBV12-4 to TRBJ2-2; TRBD2 is a possible D gene (5 bases). Trimming took 6 bases from V and 5 from J, leaving 7 bases between them. CDR3 length: 12 amino acids. CDR3 sequence: CASSPGTGELFF. CDR3 DNA sequence: TGTGCCAGCAGCCCGGGAACCGGGGAGCTGTTTTTT.

The chain employs TRBV19 and TRBJ2-7; 9 bases are shared with TRBD1. The CDR3 has 14 amino acids. Per germline, CDR1 LNHDA and CDR2 SQIVND (reference sequence). V shed 10 bases, J shed 5 bases, and the junction held 12 bases outside the gene matches. The CDR3 sequence is CATEITGTGNEQYF. The DNA for the CDR3 is TGTGCCACCGAAATCACCGGGACAGGGAACGAGCAGTACTTC.

The V call is TRBV30, the J call TRBJ1-1; perhaps TRBD1 as D (6 bases). Trimming removed 3 bases at V and 1 base at J, with 15 bases between. The CDR3 has 15 residues. Germline-derived CDR1 and CDR2 are GTSNPN and SVGIG (reference sequence). The CDR3 here is CAWRGTGSRNTEAFF. The CDR3 coding sequence is TGTGCCTGGAGGGGAACAGGGAGTCGGAACACTGAAGCTTTCTTT.

In its sample, this clone was seen a few times. The genes are TRBV6-5 and TRBJ1-1; D unresolved. Germline CDR1 MNHEY, CDR2 SVGAGI. The length of the CDR3 is 13 residues. V was cut by 7 bases and J by 4 bases, with 13 bases left in between. CDR3 nucleotides: TGTGCCAGCAAGGTAGGGAAAGGCACTGAAGCTTTCTTT. It encodes CASKVGKGTEAFF.

This chain uses TRBV4-3 with TRBJ1-1; possible D gene TRBD1, 6 bases. The CDR3 length is 17 residues. The V gene's germline CDR1 is LGHNA and CDR2 YSLEER. V dropped 0 bases and J dropped 7 bases, with 21 bases sitting between them. CDR3 residues: CASSQDHIGGARDEAFF. The CDR3 DNA is TGCGCCAGCAGCCAAGACCATATTGGGGGGGCGCGGGATGAAGCTTTCTTT.

V and J are TRBV28 and TRBJ1-2; 9 positions match TRBD1. CDR1 is MDHEN, CDR2 SYDVKM, per germline. Unmatched junction bases numbered 10, after V lost 6 bases and J lost 8 bases. This CDR3 is 14 amino acids long. The CDR3 sequence: CASSRGDRAWGYTF. CDR3 in DNA: TGTGCCAGCAGCCGTGGGGACAGGGCCTGGGGCTACACCTTC.

This sequence joins TRBV4-2 and TRBJ1-6; D is unresolved. V lost 0 bases to trimming and J lost 2 bases, with 5 bases between them. The CDR3 sequence is 15 residues long. Germline loops: CDR1 LGHNA, CDR2 YNFKEQ. For the CDR3, the DNA is TGTGCCAGCAGCCAAGAGGGTCCCTATAATTCACCCCTCCACTTT. This codes for CASSQEGPYNSPLHF.

This chain joins TRBV2 and TRBJ1-2; no definite D call. There are 11 residues in the CDR3. In germline, CDR1 is SNHLY, CDR2 FYNNEI. V dropped 6 bases and J dropped 3 bases, with 5 bases sitting between them. CDR3 sequence reads: CASSTDYGYTF. Written as DNA, the CDR3 is TGTGCCAGCAGCACGGACTATGGCTACACCTTC.

The chain joins TRBV15 to TRBJ1-2; TRBD1 agrees at 7 bases. The V gene end was trimmed by 3 bases and the J gene end by 6 bases; junction bases not matched to a gene: 10. The CDR3 totals 15 residues. Germline CDR1 reads LNHNV; CDR2 reads YYDKDF (reference sequence). The CDR3: CATSRGTVGVDGYTF. DNA of the CDR3: TGTGCCACCAGCAGGGGGACAGTAGGGGTGGATGGCTACACCTTC.

The chain recombines TRBV4-1 with TRBJ1-6; 7 bases match TRBD1. Germline CDR1 is MGHRA and CDR2 is YSYEKL. The CDR3 spans 15 residues. Germline trimming cut 4 bases from V and 5 bases from J; bases unmatched to any gene: 5. The chain's CDR3 is CASSRADRDNSPLHF. The CDR3 coding sequence is TGCGCCAGCAGCCGGGCCGACAGGGATAATTCACCCCTCCACTTT.